The sample holds a few counts of the clone carrying this T cell receptor (beta chain). Its antigen is as yet unknown. MiXCR, applied by TCRdb to the PCR reads, yields one record per CDR3 protein. The sample contains over 550,000 distinct CDR3 sequences, roughly 23% of which appear only once. Per the germline V gene, CDR1 is SGHAT and CDR2 is FQNNGV. J lost 4 bases, V lost 3 bases, and 8 bases had no gene match. The CDR3 spans 15 residues. These data originate in a study of molecular identifiers for immune sequencing clone quantification. Study-wide findings and caveats: Spiked Jurkat TCR RNA originating from one cell could reportedly be identified amid one million naive cells.

The receptor was derived from a human donor in good health. Some libraries in this study had Jurkat cell RNA spiked in. Source material: naive CD8+ T cells from blood, with Jurkat cell RNA spiked in. This sample's subset: FACS-sorted CD8+CD4-CCR7+CD45RA+ naive T cells. The V gene is TRBV11-2, the J gene TRBJ1-2, with 7 bases matching TRBD1. The CDR3 nucleotides read TGTGCCAGCAGCTTGCCGGGACAGTCCAGCTATGGCTACACCTTC. The encoded protein is CASSLPGQSSYGYTF.